Shown below are 11 T cell receptor beta chains from a single sample sequenced in a study of shared clonotypes between healthy human individuals (dated by TCRdb to about 2020). Library prep was done by the immunoSEQ multiplex PCR assay. Not all clones reach the TCRdb copy of this immuneACCESS table, which keeps in-frame sequences only. Checked studies attribute under half of the gap to unresolved V genes and leave the rest unexplained. The sample has some 2,100,000 clones on record, under 97% of them singletons. The ten largest clones add up to roughly 0.13% of the sample. Specimen: naive CD4+ T cells sorted from blood. The label giving this sample's cell subset or site can be read as: CD45RA+ positively selected. The source is a young man in good health.

The J gene is TRBJ1-1, the V gene TRBV28, with a tentative D call TRBD1 (6 bases). V lost 5 bases and J lost 11, with 18 bases in between. From germline, CDR1 is MDHEN and CDR2 SYDVKM. CDR3 length: 13 amino acids. CDR3 DNA sequence: TGTGCCAGCAGTGGGACATGGCGGTTAGAGGCTTTCTTT. Amino acid sequence: CASSGTWRLEAFF.

The chain recombines TRBV7-9 with TRBJ2-6; possibly TRBD1 or TRBD2 for D (6 bases each). Germline loops: CDR1 SEHNR, CDR2 FQNEAQ (reference sequence). V gave up 8 bases and J gave up 2 bases, with 22 bases separating them. This CDR3 has 18 residues. The CDR3 loop reads CASPGAGGPGPGANVLTF. The CDR3 DNA sequence: TGTGCCAGCCCGGGTGCCGGGGGCCCAGGGCCTGGGGCCAACGTCCTGACTTTC.

In DNA, the CDR3 is TGCGCCAGCAGCTTGGGAGACAGGGGGGGAGCTCAGCCCCAGCATTTT. It yields the protein CASSLGDRGGAQPQHF. This chain uses TRBV5-1 with TRBJ1-5; 9 nucleotides line up with TRBD1. Per the germline V gene, CDR1 is SGHRS and CDR2 is YFSETQ. The CDR3 length is 16 residues. V trimming: 0 bases; J trimming: 6 bases; junction bases outside the gene matches: 7.

The chain combines TRBV7-2 with TRBJ1-4, with D hard to call. CDR3 length equals 16 residues. Per the germline V gene, CDR1 is SGHTA and CDR2 is FQGNSA. The ends were cut back, 1 base at V and 0 bases at J, with 9 bases in the middle. CDR3 in DNA: TGTGCCAGCAGCTTAGTGGTGACCGCAACTAATGAAAAACTGTTTTTT. Translation: CASSLVVTATNEKLFF.

The chain carries TRBV6-1 and TRBJ1-5, with TRBD1 matching over 9 bases. This CDR3 spans 14 amino acids. With V trimmed by 4 bases and J by 5 bases, 3 bases remained unmatched. Germline CDR1 and CDR2: MNHNS and SASEGT. The CDR3 sequence: CASSGGTGYQPQHF. CDR3 nucleotides: TGTGCCAGCAGTGGGGGGACAGGGTATCAGCCCCAGCATTTT.

The rearrangement uses TRBV7-3 and TRBJ1-6; the D gene is possibly TRBD1 (5 bases). The germline V and J ends were trimmed by 2 bases and 8 bases, with 7 bases remaining between them. Germline V lookup: CDR1 SGHTA, CDR2 FQGTGA. The CDR3 contains 13 residues. The chain's CDR3 is CASSLVRDSPLHF. The CDR3, as DNA: TGTGCCAGCAGCTTAGTCAGGGATTCACCCCTCCACTTT.

This chain connects TRBV14 to TRBJ2-4; 7 nucleotides agree with TRBD2. V gave up 0 bases and J gave up 1 base; unmatched junction bases: 9. CDR1 and CDR2 (germline): SGHDN, FVKESK. This CDR3 has 18 residues. The CDR3 bases are TGTGCCAGCAGCCAAGATAGGGCGGGGAGGGAGGCCAAAAACATTCAGTACTTC. It encodes CASSQDRAGREAKNIQYF.

This chain connects TRBV19 to TRBJ1-4; tentatively, D is TRBD1 (5 bases). The V end lost 6 bases, the J end lost 7 bases, and 12 bases lay between the germline ends. The CDR3 consists of 13 residues. The germline CDR1 and CDR2 sequences are LNHDA and SQIVND (reference sequence). CDR3 in DNA: TGTGCCAGTAGGGCGGACATCACTGAAAAACTGTTTTTT. Protein sequence: CASRADITEKLFF.

The rearrangement joins TRBV28 to TRBJ1-1; a possible D gene is TRBD1 (5 bases). V was clipped by 6 bases and J by 3 bases, with 20 bases between them. The CDR3 contains 16 residues. Germline V gene sequence: CDR1 MDHEN, CDR2 SYDVKM. In DNA, the CDR3 is TGTGCCAGCAGCTCATCCTCGGGGGGGGTAGACACTGAAGCTTTCTTT. Translating gives CASSSSSGGVDTEAFF.

The chain is built from TRBV28 and TRBJ1-5; perhaps TRBD1 as D (6 bases). Germline lookup yields CDR1 MDHEN and CDR2 SYDVKM. The CDR3 runs to 16 residues. Trimming removed 7 bases from V and 4 bases from J, with 20 bases in between. CDR3 protein: CASIPGGRRENQPQHF. CDR3 coding DNA: TGTGCCAGCATACCCGGGGGCAGACGGGAGAATCAGCCCCAGCATTTT. Looking up the rest from reference TRBV28 and TRBJ1-5 gives the full variable domain: DVKVTQSSRYLVKRTGEKVFLECVQDMDHENMFWYRQDPGLGLRLIYFSYDVKMKEKGDIPEGYSVSREKKERFSLILESASTNQTSMYLCASIPGGRRENQPQHFGDGTRLSIL.

This chain links TRBV19 with TRBJ2-3; no firm D call. This CDR3 comprises 13 residues. In germline, CDR1 is LNHDA, CDR2 SQIVND (reference sequence). Trimming took 6 bases from V and 5 from J, leaving 12 bases between them. The CDR3 sequence: CASRLMDGDTQYF. The CDR3 region has the DNA TGTGCCAGTAGACTAATGGACGGAGATACGCAGTATTTT.